This is a list of T cell receptor beta chains from one sample in a study of T cells in Graves' hyperthyroidism and ophthalmopathy. TCRdb re-called the multiplex PCR reads with MiXCR, one entry per CDR3 protein. Among more than 350,000 distinct CDR3 sequences listed, roughly 14% were seen once. Input material: blood. The receptors originated from a woman in her twenties or thirties with Graves' ophthalmopathy. Both conserved end residues are part of each CDR3. Each record gives: J gene, V gene, D gene, clone size, CDR3 DNA, CDR3 protein. The D gene is left open where the match is weak. Clone size is not always given. Where it is, it says once, few, many or a class for expanded clones.

J gene: TRBJ2-1
V gene: TRBV7-6
D gene: -
clone size: many
CDR3 DNA: TGTGCCAGCAGCTTAGTCGTCAATCATGAGCAGTTCTTC
CDR3 protein: CASSLVVNHEQFF

J gene: TRBJ1-4
V gene: TRBV30
D gene: -
clone size: many
CDR3 DNA: TGTGCCTGGAGTGTCGCAGGCGGTAATGAAAAACTGTTTTTT
CDR3 protein: CAWSVAGGNEKLFF

J gene: TRBJ1-6
V gene: TRBV7-2
D gene: -
clone size: many
CDR3 DNA: TGTGCCAGCAGCACGGGACTTCCTAATTCACCCCTCCACTTT
CDR3 protein: CASSTGLPNSPLHF

J gene: TRBJ1-2
V gene: TRBV5-1
D gene: TRBD1
clone size: many
CDR3 DNA: TGCGCCAGCAGCAAAGGGCGACAGGGGGCGAGGGGCTACACCTTC
CDR3 protein: CASSKGRQGARGYTF

J gene: TRBJ1-2
V gene: TRBV20-1
D gene: -
clone size: many
CDR3 DNA: TGCAGTGCCACCCAGGATCCCTCAGGGCCGTCCTATGGCTACACCTTC
CDR3 protein: CSATQDPSGPSYGYTF

J gene: TRBJ2-2
V gene: TRBV20-1
D gene: TRBD2
clone size: few
CDR3 DNA: TGCAGTGCTAGGGGTGCGGGGGGCGTCACCGGGGAGCTGTTTTTT
CDR3 protein: CSARGAGGVTGELFF

J gene: TRBJ2-3
V gene: TRBV24-1
D gene: -
clone size: many
CDR3 DNA: TGTGCCACCAGTGATCCCGACCTCACAGATACGCAGTATTTT
CDR3 protein: CATSDPDLTDTQYF

J gene: TRBJ2-1
V gene: TRBV11-2
D gene: TRBD2
clone size: -
CDR3 DNA: TGTGCCAGCAGCCTGATTAGGACTAGCGGGAGAGTTATGGATGAGCAGTTCTTC
CDR3 protein: CASSLIRTSGRVMDEQFF

J gene: TRBJ2-1
V gene: TRBV7-8
D gene: -
clone size: -
CDR3 DNA: TGTGCCAGCAGCTTAGTCGAGTTCTATCTCAATGAGCAGTTCTTC
CDR3 protein: CASSLVEFYLNEQFF

J gene: TRBJ2-7
V gene: TRBV11-3
D gene: -
clone size: -
CDR3 DNA: TGTGCCAGCAGCTTGGCCATTCGGGAGCAGTACTTC
CDR3 protein: CASSLAIREQYF

J gene: TRBJ1-1
V gene: TRBV7-9
D gene: TRBD1
clone size: -
CDR3 DNA: TGTGCCAGCGGAGCAAGGAGACAGGGAGATGAAGCTTTCTTT
CDR3 protein: CASGARRQGDEAFF

J gene: TRBJ2-6
V gene: TRBV7-9
D gene: -
clone size: many
CDR3 DNA: TGTGCCAGCAGCTTTGTCAGGGGGGCCAACGTCCTGACTTTC
CDR3 protein: CASSFVRGANVLTF

J gene: TRBJ1-5
V gene: TRBV29-1
D gene: -
clone size: many
CDR3 DNA: TGCAGCGTTGTCAGGGGCGGAGATCAGCCCCAGCATTTT
CDR3 protein: CSVVRGGDQPQHF

J gene: TRBJ2-5
V gene: TRBV5-8
D gene: TRBD2
clone size: many
CDR3 DNA: TGTGCCAGCAGGGGAGGGACTAGCGGGACCCAAGAGACCCAGTACTTC
CDR3 protein: CASRGGTSGTQETQYF

J gene: TRBJ1-5
V gene: TRBV6-1
D gene: TRBD1
clone size: many
CDR3 DNA: TGTGCCCTAGCGGACAGGGGCAATCAGCCCCAGCATTTT
CDR3 protein: CALADRGNQPQHF

J gene: TRBJ2-2
V gene: TRBV24-1
D gene: TRBD2
clone size: few
CDR3 DNA: TGTGCCACCAGTGATTGGGCTAGCGGGGGGTACACCGGGGAGCTGTTTTTT
CDR3 protein: CATSDWASGGYTGELFF

J gene: TRBJ1-2
V gene: TRBV2
D gene: -
clone size: many
CDR3 DNA: TGTGCCAGCACGGAGGGTACGGGTTCGGTATATGGCTACACCTTC
CDR3 protein: CASTEGTGSVYGYTF

J gene: TRBJ2-1
V gene: TRBV18
D gene: -
clone size: many
CDR3 DNA: TGTGCCAGCTCACCACCGGCGGGTAGAAATGAGCAGTTCTTC
CDR3 protein: CASSPPAGRNEQFF

J gene: TRBJ2-5
V gene: TRBV2
D gene: -
clone size: many
CDR3 DNA: TGTGCCAGCACTCCGCTCGGCGAGACCCAGTACTTC
CDR3 protein: CASTPLGETQYF

J gene: TRBJ2-1
V gene: TRBV6-1
D gene: -
clone size: many
CDR3 DNA: TGTGCCAGCAGTGCCACCGGGACCTCCTACAATGAGCAGTTCTTC
CDR3 protein: CASSATGTSYNEQFF

J gene: TRBJ1-5
V gene: TRBV6-1
D gene: -
clone size: many
CDR3 DNA: TGTGCCAGCAGTGAAGTCCGGGACCAGCCCCAGCATTTT
CDR3 protein: CASSEVRDQPQHF

J gene: TRBJ2-1
V gene: TRBV7-9
D gene: TRBD1
clone size: -
CDR3 DNA: TGTGCCAGCAGCAATCCGGGACAGTACAATGAGCAGTTCTTC
CDR3 protein: CASSNPGQYNEQFF

J gene: TRBJ1-2
V gene: TRBV4-2
D gene: -
clone size: few
CDR3 DNA: TGTGCCAGCAGCCAAGATCTTTTAACAGGCACTAACTATGGCTACACCTTC
CDR3 protein: CASSQDLLTGTNYGYTF

J gene: TRBJ1-4
V gene: TRBV3-1
D gene: -
clone size: many
CDR3 DNA: TGTGCCAGCAGCCAAGAGGGTGAAAAACTGTTTTTT
CDR3 protein: CASSQEGEKLFF

J gene: TRBJ2-7
V gene: TRBV5-1
D gene: TRBD1
clone size: many
CDR3 DNA: TGCGCCAGTCAAAGGACAGGGGGCTACGAGCAGTACTTC
CDR3 protein: CASQRTGGYEQYF

J gene: TRBJ1-6
V gene: TRBV10-3
D gene: -
clone size: -
CDR3 DNA: TGTGCCATCAGCCGAAAGCGAAGGGAGGAAGATAATTCACCCCTCCACTTT
CDR3 protein: CAISRKRREEDNSPLHF

J gene: TRBJ2-7
V gene: TRBV29-1
D gene: -
clone size: many
CDR3 DNA: TGCAGCGTTGAACCCTTGGACCCCGGGGACCGACAATCGCGGGAGCAGTACTTC
CDR3 protein: CSVEPLDPGDRQSREQYF

J gene: TRBJ1-2
V gene: TRBV4-2
D gene: -
clone size: few
CDR3 DNA: TGTGCCAGCAGCCAGGAACAGGGTCCCGACTATGGCTACACCTTC
CDR3 protein: CASSQEQGPDYGYTF

J gene: TRBJ2-2
V gene: TRBV5-6
D gene: -
clone size: many
CDR3 DNA: TGTGCCAGCAGCTTGGTACGGCAGCCAACGAACACCGGGGAGCTGTTTTTT
CDR3 protein: CASSLVRQPTNTGELFF

J gene: TRBJ2-1
V gene: TRBV20-1
D gene: -
clone size: -
CDR3 DNA: TGCAGTGCTGCTACAGCTAAAGGGCAGTTCTTC
CDR3 protein: CSAATAKGQFF

J gene: TRBJ1-5
V gene: TRBV20-1
D gene: TRBD1
clone size: many
CDR3 DNA: TGCAGTGCTACCGGGTTCGGACAGGGAGGGAGTCAGCCCCAGCATTTT
CDR3 protein: CSATGFGQGGSQPQHF

J gene: TRBJ2-1
V gene: TRBV7-9
D gene: -
clone size: -
CDR3 DNA: TGTGCCAGCAGCCTTAATAAACAGGTTCTTGAGCAGTTCTTC
CDR3 protein: CASSLNKQVLEQFF